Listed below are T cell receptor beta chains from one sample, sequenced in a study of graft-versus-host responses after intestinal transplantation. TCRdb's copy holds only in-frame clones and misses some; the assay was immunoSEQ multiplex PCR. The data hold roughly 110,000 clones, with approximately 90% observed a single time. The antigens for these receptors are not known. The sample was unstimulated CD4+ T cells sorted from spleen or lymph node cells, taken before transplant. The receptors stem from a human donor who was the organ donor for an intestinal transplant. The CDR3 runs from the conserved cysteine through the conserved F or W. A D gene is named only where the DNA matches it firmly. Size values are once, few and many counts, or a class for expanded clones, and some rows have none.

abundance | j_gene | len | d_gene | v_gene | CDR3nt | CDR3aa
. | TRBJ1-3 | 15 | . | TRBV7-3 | TGTGCCAGCAGCTCCAGGGTAACTCCTGGAAACACCATATATTTT | CASSSRVTPGNTIYF
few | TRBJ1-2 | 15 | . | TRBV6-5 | TGTGCCAGCAGTTACTCTCGGACAAGAGGCTATGGCTACACCTTC | CASSYSRTRGYGYTF
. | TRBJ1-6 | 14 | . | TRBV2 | TGTGCCAGCAGTGTAGAGGGGCGAAATTCACCCCTCCACTTT | CASSVEGRNSPLHF
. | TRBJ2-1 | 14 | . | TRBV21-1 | TGTGCCAGCATCAAAGAGGGACAGGCAAATGAGCAGTTCTTC | CASIKEGQANEQFF
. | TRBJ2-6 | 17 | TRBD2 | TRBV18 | TGTGCCAGCTCACAGCGGACTAGCGGGTCCGGGGCCAACGTCCTGACTTTC | CASSQRTSGSGANVLTF
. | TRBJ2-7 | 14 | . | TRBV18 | TGTGCCAGCTCACCAATTTTCAGGGGCGACGAGCAGTACTTC | CASSPIFRGDEQYF
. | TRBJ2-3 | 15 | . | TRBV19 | TGTGCCAGTAGTATGGGCAGAACTAGCACAGATACGCAGTATTTT | CASSMGRTSTDTQYF
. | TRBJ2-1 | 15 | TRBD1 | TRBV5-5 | TGTGCCAGCAGCTGGGACAGGGGCTCCTACAATGAGCAGTTCTTC | CASSWDRGSYNEQFF
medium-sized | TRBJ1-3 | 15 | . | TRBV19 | TGTGCCAGTGGATCCGGGGGCGTCTCTGGAAACACCATATATTTT | CASGSGGVSGNTIYF
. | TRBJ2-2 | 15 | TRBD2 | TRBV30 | TGTGCCTGGAGTGTGGTAGCGGGAGGGAACGGGGAGCTGTTTTTT | CAWSVVAGGNGELFF
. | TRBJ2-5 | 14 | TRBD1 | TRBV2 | TGTGCCAGCAGGAGACAGGGGAACCAAGAGACCCAGTACTTC | CASRRQGNQETQYF
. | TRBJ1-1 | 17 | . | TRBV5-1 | TGCGCCAGCAGCTTGGCCACAGTAGGAGGTATGGACACTGAAGCTTTCTTT | CASSLATVGGMDTEAFF
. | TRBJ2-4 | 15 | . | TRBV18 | TGTGCCAGCTCACCACCAGGAGGGATCAAAAACATTCAGTACTTC | CASSPPGGIKNIQYF
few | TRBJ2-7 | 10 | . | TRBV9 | TGTGCCAGTTTCGACTACGAGCAGTACTTC | CASFDYEQYF
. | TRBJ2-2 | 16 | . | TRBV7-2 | TGTGCCAGCAGCTTATCCGGGACACTGAACACCGGGGAGCTGTTTTTT | CASSLSGTLNTGELFF
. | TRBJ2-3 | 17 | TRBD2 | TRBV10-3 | TGTGCCATCAGAGAAGGACTAGCGGGGGATGTGACAGATACGCAGTATTTT | CAIREGLAGDVTDTQYF
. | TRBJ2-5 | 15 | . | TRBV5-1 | TGCGCCAGCAGCTCTGAACCGACAGGCCGAGAGACCCAGTACTTC | CASSSEPTGRETQYF
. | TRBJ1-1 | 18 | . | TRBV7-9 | TGTGCCAGCAGCTTCGGTCCTGGGACTCAAAAGTGGGGAACTGAAGCTTTCTTT | CASSFGPGTQKWGTEAFF
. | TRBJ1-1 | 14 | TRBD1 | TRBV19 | TGTGCCAGCTCCAGGGGGCAGGGGTACACTGAAGCTTTCTTT | CASSRGQGYTEAFF
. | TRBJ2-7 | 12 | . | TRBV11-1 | TGTGCCAGCAGCTTAAAACCCTACGAGCAGTACTTC | CASSLKPYEQYF
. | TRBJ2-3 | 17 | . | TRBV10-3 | TGTGCCATCAGCCAGGTCGGGGCTAGCCCCCCCACAGATACGCAGTATTTT | CAISQVGASPPTDTQYF
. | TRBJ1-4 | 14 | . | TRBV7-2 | TGTGCCAGCAGCTTAGGCCGGGGTAGTGAAAAACTGTTTTTT | CASSLGRGSEKLFF
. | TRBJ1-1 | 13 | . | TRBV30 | TGTGCCTGGAGTTTAGGGGGATGGACTGAAGCTTTCTTT | CAWSLGGWTEAFF
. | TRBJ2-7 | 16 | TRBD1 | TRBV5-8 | TGTGCCAGCAGCCCGCCCCCCGGGACAGGGGTGTACGAGCAGTACTTC | CASSPPPGTGVYEQYF
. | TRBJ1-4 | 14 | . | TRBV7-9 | TGTGCCAGCAGCTCAGGGGAGGCTAATGAAAAACTGTTTTTT | CASSSGEANEKLFF
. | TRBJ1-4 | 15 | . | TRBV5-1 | TGCGCCAGCAGCCTACAGGACTCCAGGAATGAAAAACTGTTTTTT | CASSLQDSRNEKLFF
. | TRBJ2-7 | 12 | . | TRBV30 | TGTGCCTGGAGCGGGAGCGCCTACGAGCAGTACTTC | CAWSGSAYEQYF
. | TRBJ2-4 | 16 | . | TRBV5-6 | TGTGCCAGCAGCTTGGGGGGACGGTTAGCCAAAAACATTCAGTACTTC | CASSLGGRLAKNIQYF
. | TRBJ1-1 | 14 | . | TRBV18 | TGTGCCAGCTCACCATCGGAAAAGAACACTGAAGCTTTCTTT | CASSPSEKNTEAFF
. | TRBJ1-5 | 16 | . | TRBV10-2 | TGCGCCAGCAGTGAGTCGGGGCGGGGGAGCAATCAGCCCCAGCATTTT | CASSESGRGSNQPQHF
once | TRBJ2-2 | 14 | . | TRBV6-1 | TGTGCCAGCAGTGAGATCCTCAGAACCGGGGAGCTGTTTTTT | CASSEILRTGELFF
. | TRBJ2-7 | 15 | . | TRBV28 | TGTGCCAGCAGTCAGTCCTCGGTCAGCTCCTACGAGCAGTACTTC | CASSQSSVSSYEQYF
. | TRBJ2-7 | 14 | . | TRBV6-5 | TGTGCCAGCAGTGGAACAGGGAGGACCTACGAGCAGTACTTC | CASSGTGRTYEQYF
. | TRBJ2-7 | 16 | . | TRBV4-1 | TGCGCCAGCAGCCAGATACCGGGCCCCCTTGAGTCCGAGCAGTACTTC | CASSQIPGPLESEQYF
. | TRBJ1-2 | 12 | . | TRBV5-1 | TGCGCCAGCAGCTTGGATCGATACGGCTACACCTTC | CASSLDRYGYTF
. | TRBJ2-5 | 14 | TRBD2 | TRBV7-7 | TGTGCTAGCAGCTTAGCGGGGGGGCAAGAGACCCAGTACTTC | CASSLAGGQETQYF
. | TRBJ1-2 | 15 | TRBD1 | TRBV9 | TGTGCCAGCAGCACAGGACAGGTGACCTTACGTGGCTACACCTTC | CASSTGQVTLRGYTF
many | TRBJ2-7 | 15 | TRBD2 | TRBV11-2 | TGTGCCAGCAGCCGGGCTAGCGGGGGGGCCGTAGAGCAGTACTTC | CASSRASGGAVEQYF
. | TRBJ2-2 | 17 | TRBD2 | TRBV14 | TGTGCCAGCAGCCGACCAGGACTAGCGGGAGCTACCGGGGAGCTGTTTTTT | CASSRPGLAGATGELFF
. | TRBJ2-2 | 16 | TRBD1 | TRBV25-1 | TGTGCCAGCAGCTTAACAGGGGTAAATGGCACCGGGGAGCTGTTTTTT | CASSLTGVNGTGELFF
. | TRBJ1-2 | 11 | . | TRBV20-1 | TGCAGTGCTAGGGGATACTATGGCTACACCTTC | CSARGYYGYTF
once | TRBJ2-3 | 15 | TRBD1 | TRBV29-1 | TGCAGCGTCCGCCTGACAGGGGGTAGCACAGATACGCAGTATTTT | CSVRLTGGSTDTQYF
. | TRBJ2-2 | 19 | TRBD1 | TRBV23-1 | TGCGCCAGCAGTCGACCGCAACCCCGACAGGGGGCGGGGACCGGGGAGCTGTTTTTT | CASSRPQPRQGAGTGELFF
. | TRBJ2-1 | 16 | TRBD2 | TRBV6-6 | TGTGCCAGCAGTCTTTCAAGCGGGGGGGAGGTTGGTGAGCAGTTCTTC | CASSLSSGGEVGEQFF
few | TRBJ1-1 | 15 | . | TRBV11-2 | TGTGCCAGCAGCTTGAGTACGGGGAGGGGCACTGAAGCTTTCTTT | CASSLSTGRGTEAFF
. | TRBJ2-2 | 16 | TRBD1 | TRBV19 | TGTGCCAGTAGGGACAGGGGGCGCTCAATGACCGGGGAGCTGTTTTTT | CASRDRGRSMTGELFF
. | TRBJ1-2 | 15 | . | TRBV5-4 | TGTGCCAGCAGCTTGGCAGGCAGGGGAGGTTATGGCTACACCTTC | CASSLAGRGGYGYTF
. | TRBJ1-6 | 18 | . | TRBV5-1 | TGCGCCAGCAGCTTGGTGGGTGTCCGTAGCTCCTATAATTCACCCCTCCACTTT | CASSLVGVRSSYNSPLHF
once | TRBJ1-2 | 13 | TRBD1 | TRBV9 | TGTGCCAGCAGCGCACAGGGGGCTAATGGCTACACCTTC | CASSAQGANGYTF